The clone carrying this TCR beta chain occurred many times. Antigen specificity is unknown. The record originates from a study of identical twins. Whole-study findings and limits: There was an excess of low generation probability in the out-of-frame alpha sequences that twins shared.

CDR3 length equals 11 residues. Trimming left V 8 bases short and J 5 bases short, with 13 bases between. The germline V gene has CDR1 DFQATT and CDR2 SNEGSKA (reference sequence). Each CDR3 protein is one row after TCRdb ran MiXCR on the 5' RACE reads. The data contain around 690,000 distinct CDR3 sequences, 21% of them singletons. Another study also made use of these data, one on T cells expressing NK-cell markers. As reported in that work: Of CD8+ T cells, roughly 1.0-8% belonged to dominant NKG2C+ clonotypes in roughly 6 donors. For a few donors, these clonotypes were likewise the leading ones in the CD3+CD56-NKG2C+ fraction.

Material: PBMCs. This receptor was obtained from a woman aged 18 to 35 in good health. The chain uses TRBV20-1 and TRBJ2-7, with unresolved D. CDR3 loop: CSPLKEHEQYF. DNA of the CDR3: TGCAGTCCTCTTAAGGAGCACGAGCAGTACTTC.